One sample yielded the 9 T cell receptor delta chains listed below, sequenced in a study of γδ T cells in repeated Plasmodium falciparum infection. Gammadelta T cells were flow-sorted from PBMC into Vgamma9/Vdelta2+ and Vdelta2-negative populations for bulk analysis. TCRdb made new clone calls on the multiplex PCR reads using CATT. The sample shows 55,000 to 70,000 delta-chain clones, 1.5% to 2% of them seen only once. Sequences were obtained from gamma-delta T cells from blood. The receptor source for this set is a pool of human donors (malaria-infected and uninfected, not separated).

Concerning this clone: TCRdb has a much larger clone's protein, which differs at residue 7 from the translation of this DNA, likely because of a read error; what is shown is the protein translated from the DNA. The chain combines TRDV1 with TRDJ1; 11 positions agree with TRDD3. Germline V lookup: CDR1 TSWWSYY, CDR2 QGS. The CDR3 is made up of 19 amino acids. V was clipped by 4 bases and J by 4 bases; unmatched bases: 17. The CDR3 nucleotides are TGTGCTCTTGGGGGATTCGGTAACTACGTACTGGGGGATATCGATAAACTCATCTTT. Protein product: CALGGFGNYVLGDIDKLIF.

This clone was detected a few times. The protein TCRdb lists belongs to a much larger clone and differs from this DNA's translation at residue 4, which points to a read error; the protein shown is made from the DNA. The chain has TRDV1 and TRDJ1; the D gene is possibly TRDD3 (6 bases). Germline assignment: CDR1 TSWWSYY and CDR2 QGS. This CDR3 has 18 residues. CDR3 residues: CALREWGSDPVYTDKLTF. Here the CDR3 DNA reads TGTGCTCTTAGGGAATGGGGATCGGATCCCGTGTACACCGATAAACTCACCTTT.

A word on this clone: The protein given by TCRdb reflects a much larger clone and differs at residue 18 from this DNA's translation, likely from a read error; the protein shown is the DNA's translation. The V and J genes are TRAV38-2/DV8 and TRDJ1; a weak D match, TRDD2 (5 bases). Trimming took off 0 bases at V and 6 bases at J, with 45 bases between the two ends. CDR3 length: 25 amino acids. CDR1 TSESDYY and CDR2 QEAYKQQN come from the germline V gene. The CDR3 DNA is TGTGCTTATAGGAGCGCGTTCCACGTGAGCTCTTCCCCACCGTACTCTGAGCTCCCTCCGCATAAACTCATCTTT. Encoded protein: CAYRSAFHVSSSPPYSELPPHKLIF.

This clone came up many times. The protein given by TCRdb reflects a much larger clone and differs at residue 3 from this DNA's translation, likely from a read error; the protein shown is the DNA's translation. V is TRDV2 and J is TRDJ1; D may be TRDD3 (5 bases). Germline V lookup: CDR1 GEAIGNYY, CDR2 EKD. The CDR3 has 15 residues. The DNA for the CDR3 is TGTGCCCGTGACCCCCTCGGGGGGTACACCGATAAACTCATCTTT. Translation gives CARDPLGGYTDKLIF.

In the case of this clone: Only one base separates this from a far larger clonotype, so it likely reflects a read error. In the same sample, other DNA sequences code for this CDR3. The V call is TRDV3, the J call TRDJ1, with 9 bases identical to TRDD3. Matching the DNA to germline supplied the J gene, which TCRdb does not give. The CDR3 loop spans 21 amino acids. Germline CDR1 and CDR2: TVYSNPD and GDNSRS (reference sequence). Trimming cost V 3 bases and J 0 bases; bases outside gene matches: 26. CDR3: CAFRVGIPVVYWGTHTDKLIF. The CDR3 bases are TGTGCCTTCCGGGTGGGCATTCCCGTTGTGTACTGGGGGACGCACACCGATAAACTCATCTTT.

This clone was picked up many times. A far more abundant clone sits one base away, making this likely a read error. The sample has other DNA sequences that encode this CDR3 too. This sequence joins TRDV1 and TRDJ1; a possible D gene is TRDD3 (5 bases). Germline CDR1 TSWWSYY, CDR2 QGS. The CDR3 has 17 residues. CDR3 amino acids: CALGETYLGTATDKLIF. The CDR3 nucleotides are TGTGCCCTTGGGGAGACATACTTGGGGACGGCCACCGATAAACTCATCTTT.

This clone was detected ten times or more. A far larger clone is a single base away, which makes a read error likely. Within the sample, other DNA sequences also encode this same CDR3. This chain connects TRDV1 to TRDJ1, with D possibly TRDD3 on 5 matching bases. CDR1 and CDR2 (germline): TSWWSYY, QGS. The CDR3 length is 13 residues. The CDR3 DNA is TGTGCTCTCGGGGAACCCCCCAGCGATAAACTCATCTTT. Protein: CALGEPPSDKLIF.

This clone was detected a few times. Since a far larger clone is one base different, this is likely a read error. Additional DNA sequences in this sample encode the identical CDR3. V and J are TRDV1 and TRDJ1; 8 bases align to TRDD3. The J gene, absent from TCRdb, was called here by matching the DNA to germline. The V gene end was trimmed by 6 bases and the J gene end by 9 bases; junction bases not matched to a gene: 30. The CDR3 consists of 20 residues. CDR1 is TSWWSYY, CDR2 QGS, per germline. The CDR3, as DNA: TGTGCTCTTGGAGCGACGGCTCTCCCTCACGAAACTGGGGGGATAACAGAACTCATCTTT. It specifies CALGATALPHETGGITELIF.

This clone was seen more than once but under ten times. The chain combines TRDV1 with TRDJ1, with a possible D match to TRDD3 (5 bases). The J gene is absent in TCRdb and was assigned here via DNA matching to germline. The CDR3 is 18 amino acids. Germline loops: CDR1 TSWWSYY, CDR2 QGS. V was cut by 0 bases and J by 5 bases, with 22 bases left in between. The CDR3 loop reads CALGELQPWDLLKDKLIF. CDR3 nucleotides: TGTGCTCTTGGGGAACTCCAACCCTGGGACCTATTAAAAGATAAACTCATCTTT.